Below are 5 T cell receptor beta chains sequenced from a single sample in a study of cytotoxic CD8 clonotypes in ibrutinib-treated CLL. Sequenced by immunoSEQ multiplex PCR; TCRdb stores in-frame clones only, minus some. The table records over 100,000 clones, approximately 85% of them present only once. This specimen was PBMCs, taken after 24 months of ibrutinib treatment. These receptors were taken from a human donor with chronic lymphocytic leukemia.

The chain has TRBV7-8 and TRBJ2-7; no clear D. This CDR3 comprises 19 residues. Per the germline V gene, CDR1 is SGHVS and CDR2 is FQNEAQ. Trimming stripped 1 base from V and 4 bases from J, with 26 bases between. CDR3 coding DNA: TGTGCCAGCAGCTTAGGGCAGCTTAATCTCCTAAACCAACCATACGAGCAGTACTTC. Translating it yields CASSLGQLNLLNQPYEQYF.

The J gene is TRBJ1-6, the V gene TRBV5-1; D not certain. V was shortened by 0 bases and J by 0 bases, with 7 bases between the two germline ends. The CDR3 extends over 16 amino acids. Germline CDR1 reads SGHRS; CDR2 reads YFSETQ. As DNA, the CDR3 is TGCGCCAGCAGCTTGGGGGCGAGCTCCTATAATTCACCCCTCCACTTT. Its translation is CASSLGASSYNSPLHF.

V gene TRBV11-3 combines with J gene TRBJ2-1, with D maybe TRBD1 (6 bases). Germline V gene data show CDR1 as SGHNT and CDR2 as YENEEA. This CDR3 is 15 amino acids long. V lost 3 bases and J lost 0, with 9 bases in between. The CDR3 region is CASSLRQDSYNEQFF. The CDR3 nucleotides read TGTGCCAGCAGCTTGAGACAGGACTCCTACAATGAGCAGTTCTTC.

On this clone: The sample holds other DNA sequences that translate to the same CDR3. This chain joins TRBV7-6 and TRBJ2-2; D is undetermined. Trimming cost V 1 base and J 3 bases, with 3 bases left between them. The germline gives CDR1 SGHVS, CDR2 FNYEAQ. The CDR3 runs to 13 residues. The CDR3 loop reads CASSLEYTGELFF. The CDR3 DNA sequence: TGTGCCAGCAGCTTAGAATACACCGGGGAGCTGTTTTTT.

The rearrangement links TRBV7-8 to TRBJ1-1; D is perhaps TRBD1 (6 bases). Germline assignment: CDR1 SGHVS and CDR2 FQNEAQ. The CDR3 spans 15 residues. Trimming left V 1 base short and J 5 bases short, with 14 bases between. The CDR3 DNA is TGTGCCAGCAGCTTAGAACGGCAGGGGTGGACTGAAGCTTTCTTT. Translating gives CASSLERQGWTEAFF.